These T cell receptor beta chains were read from a single sample in a study of Tregs in tolerant kidney transplant recipients. Libraries were prepared by immunoSEQ multiplex PCR; TCRdb keeps only in-frame clonotypes and omits some of them. Of some 88,000 clones in the sample, 90% to 95% were seen once. The material sequenced was CD8+ T cells from blood. The source of these receptors is a human donor in good health. CDR3s include the opening cysteine and the closing phenylalanine or tryptophan. A D gene is named only where the DNA matches it firmly. Clone size is stated in some rows and not others, as once, few, many or a class when expanded.

J gene | clone size | V gene | D gene | CDR3 protein | CDR3 DNA
TRBJ2-3 | NA | TRBV5-4 | NA | CASSLMPDTQYF | TGTGCCAGCAGCTTGATGCCAGATACGCAGTATTTT
TRBJ2-1 | NA | TRBV29-1 | TRBD2 | CSVGLAGEYNEQFF | TGCAGCGTTGGGCTAGCGGGAGAATATAATGAGCAGTTCTTC
TRBJ2-2 | NA | TRBV7-9 | TRBD1 | CASSSDRDRGYTGELFF | TGTGCCAGCAGCTCAGACCGGGACAGGGGTTACACCGGGGAGCTGTTTTTT
TRBJ1-2 | NA | TRBV10-3 | NA | CAISDMGGGGYGYTF | TGTGCCATCAGCGATATGGGGGGCGGAGGCTATGGCTACACCTTC
TRBJ1-5 | NA | TRBV6-5 | TRBD1 | CASSPTGGGNQPQHF | TGTGCCAGCAGCCCAACAGGGGGTGGCAATCAGCCCCAGCATTTT
TRBJ2-7 | NA | TRBV6-5 | NA | CASSYVVGTIGYEQYF | TGTGCCAGCAGTTACGTTGTCGGGACAATAGGGTACGAGCAGTACTTC
TRBJ2-7 | NA | TRBV7-6 | NA | CASSPRQSDYEQYF | TGTGCCAGCAGCCCGCGGCAGTCCGACTACGAGCAGTACTTC
TRBJ2-4 | NA | TRBV27 | TRBD1 | CASSFPGQGAREGKNIQYF | TGTGCCAGCAGTTTTCCCGGACAGGGGGCGAGGGAAGGCAAAAACATTCAGTACTTC
TRBJ2-3 | NA | TRBV2 | NA | CASSVIGGPVDTQYF | TGTGCCAGCAGTGTAATCGGGGGGCCAGTAGATACGCAGTATTTT
TRBJ2-3 | once | TRBV21-1 | NA | CASNLASGGGYF | TGTGCCAGCAATTTGGCTAGCGGGGGTGGGTATTTT
TRBJ1-2 | NA | TRBV6-5 | NA | CASSMTANYGYTF | TGTGCCAGCAGTATGACAGCTAACTATGGCTACACCTTC
TRBJ1-5 | NA | TRBV27 | NA | CASSDTGLNQPQHF | TGTGCCAGCAGTGATACAGGGTTAAATCAGCCCCAGCATTTT
TRBJ2-5 | NA | TRBV19 | NA | CASSIGFYQETQYF | TGTGCCAGTAGTATTGGGTTTTACCAAGAGACCCAGTACTTC
TRBJ1-2 | NA | TRBV10-2 | TRBD1 | CASNPGQGAFYGYTF | TGCGCCAGCAACCCGGGACAGGGGGCTTTCTATGGCTACACCTTC
TRBJ2-5 | once | TRBV7-7 | NA | CASSLSRQPQETQYF | TGTGCTAGCAGCTTATCCCGCCAGCCACAAGAGACCCAGTACTTC
TRBJ2-3 | medium-sized | TRBV6-4 | NA | CASSDRDSTDTQYF | TGTGCCAGCAGTGACCGGGACAGCACAGATACGCAGTATTTT
TRBJ2-3 | NA | TRBV4-2 | NA | CASSQGPDTQYF | TGTGCCAGCAGCCAGGGGCCAGATACGCAGTATTTT
TRBJ1-5 | few | TRBV25-1 | TRBD1 | CASSGDRGDQPQHF | TGTGCCAGCAGTGGGGACAGGGGGGACCAGCCCCAGCATTTT
TRBJ2-7 | once | TRBV27 | TRBD1 | CASSPGGGYEQYF | TGTGCCAGCAGTCCAGGGGGCGGCTACGAGCAGTACTTC
TRBJ2-1 | NA | TRBV5-6 | TRBD1 | CASIGTGGNEQFF | TGTGCCAGCATCGGGACAGGGGGCAATGAGCAGTTCTTC
TRBJ2-2 | NA | TRBV6-1 | NA | CASSEALIQNTGELFF | TGTGCCAGCAGTGAAGCGCTTATACAGAACACCGGGGAGCTGTTTTTT
TRBJ2-2 | NA | TRBV5-5 | TRBD1 | CASSFLRDSFFTGELFF | TGTGCCAGCAGCTTTCTCCGGGACAGTTTCTTCACCGGGGAGCTGTTTTTT
TRBJ1-1 | NA | TRBV7-4 | NA | CASSLRGNTEAFF | TGTGCCAGCAGCTTACGGGGGAACACTGAAGCTTTCTTT
TRBJ1-1 | NA | TRBV6-1 | NA | CASSDNPGEQRTEAFF | TGTGCCAGCAGTGACAATCCCGGGGAGCAACGCACTGAAGCTTTCTTT
TRBJ2-7 | NA | TRBV6-1 | NA | CASSEGALYEQYF | TGTGCCAGCAGTGAAGGGGCCCTCTACGAGCAGTACTTC
TRBJ1-1 | NA | TRBV9 | TRBD1 | CASSAPDRENTEAFF | TGTGCCAGCAGCGCCCCGGACAGGGAGAACACTGAAGCTTTCTTT
TRBJ2-7 | once | TRBV5-5 | TRBD1 | CASSLLQGPINEQYF | TGTGCCAGCAGCTTGCTACAGGGGCCTATTAACGAGCAGTACTTC
TRBJ2-5 | NA | TRBV29-1 | TRBD1 | CSVAGTGGSETQYF | TGCAGCGTGGCTGGGACAGGGGGATCTGAGACCCAGTACTTC
TRBJ2-2 | NA | TRBV5-4 | NA | CASSLDDGELFF | TGTGCCAGCAGCCTCGACGATGGGGAGCTGTTTTTT
TRBJ2-3 | NA | TRBV27 | NA | CASSNPGLLGDTQYF | TGTGCCAGCAGCAATCCGGGACTCCTTGGAGATACGCAGTATTTT
TRBJ1-2 | NA | TRBV11-2 | NA | CASSLGQRGYTF | TGTGCCAGCAGCTTAGGACAGCGGGGCTACACCTTC
TRBJ1-1 | NA | TRBV7-8 | NA | CASRIAPVNTEAFF | TGTGCCAGCAGAATAGCCCCCGTGAACACTGAAGCTTTCTTT
TRBJ2-1 | NA | TRBV7-9 | NA | CASSLPSPIPNYNEQFF | TGTGCCAGCAGCTTACCCTCTCCAATCCCGAATTACAATGAGCAGTTCTTC
TRBJ1-1 | NA | TRBV9 | NA | CASSVGAGVNTEAFF | TGTGCCAGCAGCGTAGGGGCAGGGGTGAACACTGAAGCTTTCTTT
TRBJ2-2 | once | TRBV9 | TRBD1 | CASSGRTGGVGNTGELFF | TGTGCCAGCAGCGGCCGGACAGGGGGTGTTGGGAACACCGGGGAGCTGTTTTTT
TRBJ2-1 | NA | TRBV15 | TRBD1 | CATSRETGVDNEQFF | TGTGCCACCAGCAGAGAAACAGGGGTAGACAATGAGCAGTTCTTC
TRBJ2-7 | NA | TRBV2 | NA | CASSPNQANSYEQYF | TGTGCCAGCAGTCCTAATCAGGCAAACTCCTACGAGCAGTACTTC
TRBJ2-1 | NA | TRBV27 | TRBD2 | CASSYGTSGAYNEQFF | TGTGCCAGCAGTTACGGGACTAGCGGAGCCTACAATGAGCAGTTCTTC
TRBJ2-3 | NA | TRBV27 | TRBD2 | CASSLVREAIPTDTQYF | TGTGCCAGCAGTTTAGTGCGGGAGGCGATTCCGACAGATACGCAGTATTTT
TRBJ2-3 | NA | TRBV2 | TRBD2 | CASIGRRLSGKTDTQYF | TGTGCCAGCATCGGGCGCCGACTGAGCGGGAAGACAGATACGCAGTATTTT
TRBJ2-3 | NA | TRBV2 | NA | CAAGGVGSDTQYF | TGTGCCGCAGGAGGGGTGGGTTCAGATACGCAGTATTTT
TRBJ2-1 | NA | TRBV27 | TRBD2 | CASSLRDYYNEQFF | TGTGCCAGCAGTCTCCGGGACTATTACAATGAGCAGTTCTTC
TRBJ1-1 | NA | TRBV6-6 | NA | CASSYFDFSNTEAFF | TGTGCCAGCAGTTACTTCGACTTCTCGAACACTGAAGCTTTCTTT
TRBJ1-1 | NA | TRBV6-6 | NA | CAISGGTEAFF | TGTGCCATAAGTGGTGGGACTGAAGCTTTCTTT
TRBJ2-2 | NA | TRBV10-2 | NA | CATTPLASTGELFF | TGCGCCACAACTCCCCTAGCGAGCACCGGGGAGCTGTTTTTT
TRBJ1-2 | NA | TRBV6-6 | NA | CASRLEGGIYGYTF | TGTGCCAGCAGATTGGAGGGCGGCATCTATGGCTACACCTTC
TRBJ2-1 | few | TRBV7-9 | TRBD1 | CASSYRQGAYNEQFF | TGTGCCAGCAGCTACCGACAGGGGGCATACAATGAGCAGTTCTTC
TRBJ1-2 | NA | TRBV6-5 | NA | CASSYSRVEAYGYTF | TGTGCCAGCAGTTACTCCAGGGTCGAGGCCTATGGCTACACCTTC
TRBJ2-1 | NA | TRBV18 | TRBD1 | CASSPWDRRVLNEQFF | TGTGCCAGCTCACCTTGGGACAGGCGCGTATTGAATGAGCAGTTCTTC
TRBJ2-1 | few | TRBV6-4 | TRBD2 | CASSDLADPYNEQFF | TGTGCCAGCAGTGACCTAGCGGACCCGTACAATGAGCAGTTCTTC
TRBJ2-3 | NA | TRBV11-1 | TRBD2 | CASSLAAGGGTDTQYF | TGTGCCAGCAGCTTAGCTGCGGGAGGAGGCACAGATACGCAGTATTTT
TRBJ2-3 | NA | TRBV27 | NA | CASSLYSGASTDTQYF | TGTGCCAGCAGTTTATATTCCGGGGCTAGCACAGATACGCAGTATTTT
TRBJ1-4 | NA | TRBV30 | NA | CAWSGEYEKLFF | TGTGCCTGGAGCGGTGAATATGAAAAACTGTTTTTT
TRBJ2-1 | NA | TRBV7-9 | NA | CASSSPGVRIGRNEQFF | TGTGCCAGCAGCTCGCCGGGAGTTAGGATCGGCCGCAATGAGCAGTTCTTC